A single T cell receptor (beta chain) is shown here with its context. Its target is not known. This sample was included in a study of identical twins. Regarding the study as a whole: The authors drew conclusions from cross-sectional statistical analysis rather than following the same donors. Out-of-frame TCR alpha sharing observed in monozygotic twins exceeded model estimates.

All donors were healthy, and all were Caucasian. TCRdb itself ran the 5' RACE reads through MiXCR, one entry per CDR3 protein. The sample includes a few hundred thousand distinct CDR3 sequences, roughly 18% of them seen just once. The TCR sequence derives from a man between 45 and 60 years old in good health. Material: naive T cells sorted from blood.

The CDR3 loop is CASRATADNTGELFF. CDR3 coding DNA: TGTGCCAGCAGGGCCACTGCGGATAACACCGGGGAGCTGTTTTTT. This chain connects TRBV5-6 to TRBJ2-2; D gene uncertain. The CDR3 spans 15 residues. CDR1 is SGHDT and CDR2 is YYEEEE in the germline V gene. Between the trimmed V and J ends, which lost 5 bases and 2 bases, there was a span of 13 bases. Supplemented by reference TRBV5-6 and TRBJ2-2, the full variable domain reads DAGVTQSPTHLIKTRGQQVTLRCSPKSGHDTVSWYQQALGQGPQFIFQYYEEEERQRGNFPDRFSGHQFPNYSSELNVNALLLGDSALYLCASRATADNTGELFFGEGSRLTVL.